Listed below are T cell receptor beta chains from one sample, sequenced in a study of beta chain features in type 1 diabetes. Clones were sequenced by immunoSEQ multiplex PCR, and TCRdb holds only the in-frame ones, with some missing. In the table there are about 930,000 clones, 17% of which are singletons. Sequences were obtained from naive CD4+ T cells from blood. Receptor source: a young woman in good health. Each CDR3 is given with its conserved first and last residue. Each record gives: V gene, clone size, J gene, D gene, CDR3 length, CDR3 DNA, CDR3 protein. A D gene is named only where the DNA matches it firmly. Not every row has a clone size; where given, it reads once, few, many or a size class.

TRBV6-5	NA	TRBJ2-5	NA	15	TGTGCCAGCAGCCCCTTGAGGGGTCGAAGAGAGACCCAGTACTTC	CASSPLRGRRETQYF
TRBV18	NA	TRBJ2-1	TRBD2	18	TGTGCCAGCTCACCATGGGCCATAACTAGCGGGAGATACAATGAGCAGTTCTTC	CASSPWAITSGRYNEQFF
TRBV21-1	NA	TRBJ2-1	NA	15	TGTGCCAGCATTACCGGGACCCCCGTCTCGGATGAGCAGTTCTTC	CASITGTPVSDEQFF
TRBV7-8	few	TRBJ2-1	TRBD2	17	TGTGCCAGCAGCACACGGGATCTAGCGGGGGGGGGCAATGAGCAGTTCTTC	CASSTRDLAGGGNEQFF
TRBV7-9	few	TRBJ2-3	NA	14	TGTGCCAGCTTTTCCGCAGGGGGCACAGATACGCAGTATTTT	CASFSAGGTDTQYF
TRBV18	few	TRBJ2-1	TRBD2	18	TGTGCCAGCTCATCTCGGGCGGGAGGGACCGGCTCCTACAATGAGCAGTTCTTC	CASSSRAGGTGSYNEQFF
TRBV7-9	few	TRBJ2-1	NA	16	TGTGCCAGCAGCTTTCGTTGGACCCGGGCCTACAATGAGCAGTTCTTC	CASSFRWTRAYNEQFF
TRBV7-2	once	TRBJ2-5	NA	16	TGTGCCAGCAGCTTAGGGGTTTTGGGCGGACAAGAGACCCAGTACTTC	CASSLGVLGGQETQYF
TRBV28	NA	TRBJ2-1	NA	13	TGTGCCAGCAGCAGCGGACAGTTCGCTGAGCAGTTCTTC	CASSSGQFAEQFF
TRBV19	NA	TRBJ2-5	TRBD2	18	TGTGCCAGTAGTGGTGTGTCTAGCGGACCCGGAAACCAAGAGACCCAGTACTTC	CASSGVSSGPGNQETQYF
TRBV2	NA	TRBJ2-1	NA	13	TGTGCCAGCAGGAAGCCCCTCTACAATGAGCAGTTCTTC	CASRKPLYNEQFF
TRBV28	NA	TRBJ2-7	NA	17	TGTGCCAGCAGGGTCCCCGCAGGTGCTGGGCTATCCTACGAGCAGTACTTC	CASRVPAGAGLSYEQYF
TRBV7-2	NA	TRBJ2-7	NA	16	TGTGCCAGCAGCCCCGCTTCGGCAGGACGACCCTACGAGCAGTACTTC	CASSPASAGRPYEQYF
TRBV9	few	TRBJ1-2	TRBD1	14	TGTGCCAGCAGTCCGGGACAGGCTAACTATGGCTACACCTTC	CASSPGQANYGYTF
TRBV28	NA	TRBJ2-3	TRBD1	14	TGTGCCAGCAGCACAGGGGGGCGCACAGATACGCAGTATTTT	CASSTGGRTDTQYF
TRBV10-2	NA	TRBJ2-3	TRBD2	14	TGCGCCAGCAGCTTAGCGGGAGGCACAGATACGCAGTATTTT	CASSLAGGTDTQYF
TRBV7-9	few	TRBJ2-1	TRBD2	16	TGTGCCAGCAGCTTAGCTTGGACTAGCGGGACCAATGAGCAGTTCTTC	CASSLAWTSGTNEQFF
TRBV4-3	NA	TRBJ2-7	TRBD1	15	TGCGCCAGCAGCCAAGGACAGGGGGCTTCCTACGAGCAGTACTTC	CASSQGQGASYEQYF
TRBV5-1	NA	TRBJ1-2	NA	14	TGCGCCAGCGGCGCGGGGCCTAGAGGATATGGCTACACCTTC	CASGAGPRGYGYTF
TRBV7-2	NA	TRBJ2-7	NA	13	TGTGCCAGCAGCTTAGACCGGGCCTACGAGCAGTACTTC	CASSLDRAYEQYF
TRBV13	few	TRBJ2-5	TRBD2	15	TGTGCCAGCAGCTTACGATTAGCGGGACAAGAGACCCAGTACTTC	CASSLRLAGQETQYF
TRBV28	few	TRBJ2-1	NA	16	TGTGCCAGCAGTGAAACCTCGGGAGCCTCCTACAATGAGCAGTTCTTC	CASSETSGASYNEQFF
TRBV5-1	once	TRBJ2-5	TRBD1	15	TGCGCCAGCAGCTTGGGACAGGGGTGGAGAGAGACCCAGTACTTC	CASSLGQGWRETQYF
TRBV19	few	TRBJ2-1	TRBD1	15	TGTGCCAGTACCTATGGGGACAGGGGCCGGGGGGAGCAGTTCTTC	CASTYGDRGRGEQFF
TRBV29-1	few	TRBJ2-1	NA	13	TGCAGCGTTGCTTCATTAGCAGGGAATGAGCAGTTCTTC	CSVASLAGNEQFF
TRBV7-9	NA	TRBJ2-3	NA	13	TGTGCCAGCAGCTTGGGGACCACAGATACGCAGTATTTT	CASSLGTTDTQYF
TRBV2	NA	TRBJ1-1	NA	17	TGTGCCAGCAGTGGTTCTCGTAAGGACCCTTCTATCACTGAAGCTTTCTTT	CASSGSRKDPSITEAFF
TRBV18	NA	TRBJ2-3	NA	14	TGTGCCAGCTCACAGCGACAGACACCAGATACGCAGTATTTT	CASSQRQTPDTQYF
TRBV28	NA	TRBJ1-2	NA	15	TGTGCCAGCAGTCCGGGGTCACTCGGGATTGGCGGCTACACCTTC	CASSPGSLGIGGYTF
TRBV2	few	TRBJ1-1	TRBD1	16	TGTGCCAGCAGTGGGGGAAGGACAGGGAGTCGGGCTGAAGCTTTCTTT	CASSGGRTGSRAEAFF
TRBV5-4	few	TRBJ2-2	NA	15	TGTGCCAGCAGCTTGGTGCGGGAGAACACCGGGGAGCTGTTTTTT	CASSLVRENTGELFF
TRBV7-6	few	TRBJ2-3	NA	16	TGTGCCAGCAGCCCCAGAGCGGGGACAAGCACAGATACGCAGTATTTT	CASSPRAGTSTDTQYF
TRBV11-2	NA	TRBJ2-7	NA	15	TGTGCCAGCAGCTTCTGGTCACAGGTTCCCTACGAGCAGTACTTC	CASSFWSQVPYEQYF
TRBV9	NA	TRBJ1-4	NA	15	TGTGCCAGCAGCCCCCCCGGGACAACTAATGAAAAACTGTTTTTT	CASSPPGTTNEKLFF
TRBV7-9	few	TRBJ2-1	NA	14	TGTGCCAGCAGCTTAGAATCGTGGCGGGACGAGCAGTTCTTC	CASSLESWRDEQFF
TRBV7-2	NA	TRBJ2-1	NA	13	TGTGCCAGCAGCTTACAGGCCGTATTAGAGCAGTTCTTC	CASSLQAVLEQFF
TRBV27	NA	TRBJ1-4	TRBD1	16	TGTGCCAGCAGTATCTCCGGACAGGGGTTTAATGAAAAACTGTTTTTT	CASSISGQGFNEKLFF
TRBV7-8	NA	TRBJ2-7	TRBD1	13	TGTGCCAGCAGCTCGACAGGGCAGTACGAGCAGTACTTC	CASSSTGQYEQYF
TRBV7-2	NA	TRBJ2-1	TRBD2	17	TGTGCCAGCAGCTTAGCGCTAAGGACTAGCGGCCACAATGAGCAGTTCTTC	CASSLALRTSGHNEQFF
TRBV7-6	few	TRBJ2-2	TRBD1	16	TGTGCCAGCAGCCCTCGACAGGGGGCTAACACCGGGGAGCTGTTTTTT	CASSPRQGANTGELFF
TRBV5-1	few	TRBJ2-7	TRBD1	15	TGCGCCAGCAGCTTGGACCGGGACAGAGACTACGAGCAGTACTTC	CASSLDRDRDYEQYF
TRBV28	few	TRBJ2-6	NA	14	TGTGCCAGCAGCCCCAGCTCTGGGGCCAACGTCCTGACTTTC	CASSPSSGANVLTF
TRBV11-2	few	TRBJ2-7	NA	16	TGTGCCAGCAGCTACGCAGGTTGGTACAGGGTTTACGAGCAGTACTTC	CASSYAGWYRVYEQYF
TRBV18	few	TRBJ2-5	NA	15	TGTGCCAGCTCACAGACAGGAATGGTCCAAGAGACCCAGTACTTC	CASSQTGMVQETQYF
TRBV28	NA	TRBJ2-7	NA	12	TGTGCCAGCAGTTTAGGGTCTTACGAGCAGTACTTC	CASSLGSYEQYF
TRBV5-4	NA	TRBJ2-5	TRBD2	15	TGTGCCAGCAGCCCGGGGACTAGCCGGGCAGAGACCCAGTACTTC	CASSPGTSRAETQYF